The 32 T cell receptor beta chains given below trace back to one sample, sequenced in a study of T-cell reconstitution after alpha-beta-depleted transplantation in children. Unique molecular identifiers were incorporated during preparation of the TCRbeta library. MiXCR, run by TCRdb on the PCR reads, gives a single entry per CDR3 protein. This sample has 200,000 to 250,000 distinct CDR3 sequences, with roughly 6.6% found just once. Material: PBMCs, obtained before TCRalphabeta/CD19-depleted stem cell transplant. These receptors were taken from a boy younger than 10 with acute lymphoblastic leukemia, due to receive a stem cell transplant.

About this clonotype itself: Being one base from a much bigger clone, this may be a read error. Since no conserved phenylalanine or tryptophan closes the CDR3, a read error is the likely cause. J is TRBJ1-6 and V is TRBV5-5; D not resolved. Germline-derived CDR1 and CDR2 are SGHKS and YYEKEE (reference sequence). The length of the CDR3 is 14 residues. With 2 bases removed from V and 10 bases from J, the gap between germline ends came to 13 bases. As DNA, the CDR3 is TGTGCCAGCAGCTTAGGTCACGGCGGATCACCCCTCCACTAT. Residues: CASSLGHGGSPLHY.

A few counts support this clonotype. The chain uses TRBV10-2 and TRBJ1-5; D might be TRBD1 (6 bases). V gave up 1 base and J gave up 8 bases, with 18 bases separating them. Germline CDR1 and CDR2: WSHSY and SAAADI. CDR3 length equals 16 residues. In nucleotides, the CDR3 is TGCGCCAGCAGTGAGTGGGATCCGGGGGGCCTGGAGCCCCAGCATTTT. Residues: CASSEWDPGGLEPQHF.

There are many counts of this clonotype. This chain connects TRBV28 to TRBJ1-5; D remains ambiguous. Trimming removed 7 bases at V and 0 bases at J, with 7 bases between. This CDR3 contains 13 residues. Looked up from germline, CDR1 is MDHEN and CDR2 is SYDVKM. As DNA, the CDR3 is TGTGCCAGCACCGTCAATAGCAATCAGCCCCAGCATTTT. Protein sequence: CASTVNSNQPQHF.

The sample holds a few counts of this clonotype. This chain links TRBV5-1 with TRBJ2-3; 8 nucleotides line up with TRBD2. V lost 4 bases to trimming and J lost 0 bases; unmatched junction nucleotides: 7. Germline V lookup: CDR1 SGHRS, CDR2 YFSETQ. The CDR3 is 16 amino acids. CDR3 protein: CASSPRLALSTDTQYF. For the CDR3, the DNA is TGCGCCAGCAGCCCTCGACTAGCGCTTAGCACAGATACGCAGTATTTT.

The sample holds a few counts of this clonotype. The rearrangement links TRBV15 to TRBJ1-5; no definite D call. Per the germline V gene, CDR1 is LNHNV and CDR2 is YYDKDF (reference sequence). This CDR3 is 14 amino acids long. V was cut by 4 bases and J by 9 bases, with 16 bases left in between. The CDR3 spells CATSISLTGSPQHF. CDR3 DNA: TGTGCCACCAGCATATCGTTGACGGGCTCGCCCCAGCATTTT.

This clonotype was counted ten times or more. The chain employs TRBV29-1 and TRBJ2-7; TRBD2 matches at 9 bases. The CDR3 covers 14 residues. V shed 7 bases and J 3 bases; nucleotides not matched to a gene: 10. Germline assignment: CDR1 SQVTM and CDR2 ANQGSEA. CDR3 region: CSAAPGLALYEQYF. CDR3 DNA: TGCAGCGCCGCTCCGGGACTAGCTCTCTACGAGCAGTACTTC.

This clonotype has at least ten counts. The V and J genes are TRBV5-1 and TRBJ1-2; 7 bases match TRBD1. The CDR3 runs 15 residues. CDR1 SGHRS and CDR2 YFSETQ come from the germline V gene. V trimming: 3 bases; J trimming: 1 base; junction bases outside the gene matches: 6. Written as DNA, the CDR3 is TGCGCCAGCAGCTCAGGACAGGCGCGTAACTATGGCTACACCTTC. Residues: CASSSGQARNYGYTF.

As for this clonotype: This could be a read error, since a much larger clone is one nucleotide away. This is likely a read error, given that the CDR3 carries no conserved phenylalanine or tryptophan at its end. The DNA is left out, because the CDR3 cannot be placed on it with certainty; the CDR3 is given as TCRdb lists it. This rearrangement joins TRBV9 to TRBJ1-2; the table's D call, TRBD1, has no DNA check behind it. CDR1 SGDLS and CDR2 YYNGEE come from the germline V gene. The CDR3 comprises 14 residues, both ends counted. CDR3: CASSVSGTAQRLAC.

The chain is built from TRBV7-9 and TRBJ2-2; D gene ambiguous. There are 17 residues in the CDR3. From germline, CDR1 is SEHNR and CDR2 FQNEAQ (reference sequence). V was cut by 1 base and J by 0 bases, with 12 bases left in between. The CDR3 protein is CASSLGLGSPNTGELFF. The CDR3 DNA is TGTGCCAGCAGCTTAGGACTGGGTTCTCCGAACACCGGGGAGCTGTTTTTT.

A few counts support this clonotype. This chain links TRBV20-1 with TRBJ2-1; unclear D gene. The germline CDR1 and CDR2 sequences are DFQATT and SNEGSKA (reference sequence). V was pared by 3 bases and J by 6 bases, with 18 bases between. The CDR3 runs 15 residues. The CDR3 sequence is CSARRAASDLNEQFF. In DNA, the CDR3 is TGCAGTGCTAGGCGTGCCGCAAGCGACCTCAATGAGCAGTTCTTC.

This clonotype came up a few times. CDR3 sequence reads: CASSTRRSSYEQYF. CDR3 coding DNA: TGTGCCAGCAGCACCCGGCGGAGCTCCTACGAGCAGTACTTC. The rearrangement links TRBV14 to TRBJ2-7; no clear D. Germline assignment: CDR1 SGHDN and CDR2 FVKESK. The V gene lost 5 bases and the J gene lost 0 bases, with 11 bases spanning the gap. The CDR3 is 14 amino acids.

This clonotype was found many times. The chain uses TRBV29-1 and TRBJ2-7; TRBD2 matches 8 bases. Germline trimming cut 4 bases from V and 0 bases from J; bases unmatched to any gene: 8. Germline CDR1 is SQVTM and CDR2 is ANQGSEA. The CDR3 runs to 15 residues. CDR3 nucleotide sequence: TGCAGCGTTGCCCGTACTAGCGGTTCCTCCTACGAGCAGTACTTC. The encoded protein is CSVARTSGSSYEQYF.

This clonotype was detected only a few times. Written as DNA, the CDR3 is TGTGCCAGCAGCTTGTCTAGGGAAATCATCGGGGAGCTGTTTTTT. Translation gives CASSLSREIIGELFF. V is TRBV5-6 and J is TRBJ2-2; D is ambiguous. This CDR3 region has 15 residues. CDR1 is SGHDT and CDR2 is YYEEEE in the germline V gene. The germline V and J ends were trimmed by 1 base and 7 bases, with 14 bases remaining between them.

Ten or more counts support this clonotype. The chain employs TRBV5-1 and TRBJ2-7; no clear D. Trimming removed 2 bases at V and 6 bases at J, with 12 bases between. Germline loops: CDR1 SGHRS, CDR2 YFSETQ. The CDR3 loop spans 13 amino acids. CDR3: CASSFLQTGEQYF. The CDR3 DNA is TGCGCCAGCAGCTTCCTCCAGACTGGCGAGCAGTACTTC.

This clonotype showed up many times. V gene TRBV20-1 combines with J gene TRBJ2-1; TRBD1 or TRBD2 may be the D gene (5 bases each). Germline assignment: CDR1 DFQATT and CDR2 SNEGSKA (reference sequence). Trimming removed 3 bases at V and 9 bases at J, with 27 bases between. This CDR3 has 17 amino acids. This CDR3 reads CSARSGRSGNPLLEQFF. The CDR3 nucleotides are TGCAGTGCTAGGTCGGGGCGGAGCGGAAACCCTCTGCTTGAGCAGTTCTTC.

The V and J genes are TRBV18 and TRBJ2-7, with D perhaps matching TRBD1 or TRBD2 (5 bases each). Germline-derived CDR1 and CDR2 are KGHSH and LQKENI. The CDR3 length is 17 residues. V lost 4 bases and J 1 base, leaving 20 bases between the germline ends. This CDR3 is CASSLVGTRGSSYEQYF. Written as DNA, the CDR3 is TGTGCCAGCTCACTGGTGGGGACCCGTGGGAGTTCCTACGAGCAGTACTTC.

Ten or more counts support this clonotype. V and J are TRBV13 and TRBJ2-1; the D gene is possibly TRBD2 (6 bases). The germline CDR1 and CDR2 sequences are PRHDT and FYEKMQ (reference sequence). The CDR3 covers 17 residues. The V gene lost 1 base and the J gene lost 3 bases, with 16 bases spanning the gap. For the CDR3, the DNA is TGTGCCAGCAGCTTAGCAGTGGGGCAGGGAGGCTACAATGAGCAGTTCTTC. Protein product: CASSLAVGQGGYNEQFF. Drawing the rest from reference TRBV13 and TRBJ2-1, the complete variable domain is AAGVIQSPRHLIKEKRETATLKCYPIPRHDTVYWYQQGPGQDPQFLISFYEKMQSDKGSIPDRFSAQQFSDYHSELNMSSLELGDSALYFCASSLAVGQGGYNEQFFGPGTRLTVL.

This clonotype was seen many times. J is TRBJ2-1 and V is TRBV7-2; TRBD1 might be the D (5 bases). Trimming removed 5 bases from V and 8 bases from J, with 13 bases in between. The germline CDR1 and CDR2 sequences are SGHTA and FQGNSA. The CDR3 runs 13 residues. DNA of the CDR3: TGTGCCAGCAGCATCACAGGCCGCCATGAGCAGTTCTTC. This codes for CASSITGRHEQFF.

The V call is TRBV5-1, the J call TRBJ2-5, with TRBD2 matching 7 bases. CDR3 size: 17 residues. V gave up 0 bases and J gave up 1 base; unmatched junction bases: 9. Germline V gene data show CDR1 as SGHRS and CDR2 as YFSETQ. DNA for the CDR3: TGCGCCAGCAGCTTGGACCCGGCTAGCGGAAGCCAAGAGACCCAGTACTTC. It specifies CASSLDPASGSQETQYF.

This clonotype was found many times. This chain joins TRBV5-1 and TRBJ2-1, with D perhaps TRBD1 (5 bases). The CDR3 loop spans 12 amino acids. In germline, CDR1 is SGHRS, CDR2 YFSETQ. V dropped 6 bases and J dropped 7 bases, with 11 bases sitting between them. CDR3 sequence (DNA): TGCGCCAGCAAAATGGGGCAGAATGAGCAGTTCTTC. It yields the protein CASKMGQNEQFF.

Only a few counts were recorded for this clonotype. The gene calls are TRBV29-1 and TRBJ2-7; possibly TRBD2 for D (6 bases). V lost 6 bases to trimming and J lost 3 bases, with 12 bases between them. Germline V gene data show CDR1 as SQVTM and CDR2 as ANQGSEA. The CDR3 has 12 residues. CDR3 DNA sequence: TGCAGCGTGAGCGGGTCAGACTACGAGCAGTACTTC. Translating it yields CSVSGSDYEQYF.

This clonotype was seen at least ten times. The chain has TRBV20-1 and TRBJ1-4, with D perhaps TRBD1 (5 bases). V lost 2 bases and J lost 4, with 8 bases in between. This CDR3 comprises 13 residues. Germline CDR1 DFQATT, CDR2 SNEGSKA (reference sequence). The CDR3 DNA follows: TGCAGTGCTAGATCCGACAGTAATGAAAAACTGTTTTTT. Its translation: CSARSDSNEKLFF.

Notes on this clonotype: Likely a read error: the CDR3 ends without its conserved phenylalanine or tryptophan. The DNA is left out, because the CDR3 cannot be placed on it with certainty; the CDR3 is given as TCRdb lists it. The J gene is TRBJ2-4, the V gene TRBV20-1; the table's TRBD2 call for D was not verified on the DNA. Germline CDR1 DFQATT, CDR2 SNEGSKA (reference sequence). The CDR3 length equals 9 residues, ends included. Here the CDR3 reads CSAPSAAKA.

This clonotype was observed many times. This chain connects TRBV5-1 to TRBJ1-1, with TRBD1 as a possible D gene (5 bases). Trimming pared 6 bases from V and 0 bases from J, leaving 12 bases between. The CDR3 spans 14 residues. Germline V gives CDR1 SGHRS, CDR2 YFSETQ. CDR3 in amino acids: CASKPTEMNTEAFF. In DNA form, the CDR3 reads TGCGCCAGCAAACCGACAGAAATGAACACTGAAGCTTTCTTT.

This chain joins TRBV28 and TRBJ1-3; no clear D. The CDR3 is made up of 14 amino acids. Germline lookup yields CDR1 MDHEN and CDR2 SYDVKM. V was trimmed by 3 bases and J by 1 base, leaving 7 bases between them. CDR3 nucleotide sequence: TGTGCCAGCAGTTTCGGGGAGTCTGGAAACACCATATATTTT. It translates to CASSFGESGNTIYF.

In its sample, this clonotype was seen many times. The chain employs TRBV20-1 and TRBJ1-6; 11 nucleotides line up with TRBD1. Germline CDR1 DFQATT, CDR2 SNEGSKA (reference sequence). After removal of 1 base from V and 10 bases from J, the junction contained 9 bases not matched to a gene. This CDR3 spans 16 amino acids. Here the CDR3 reads CSARGPGTGGSSPLHF. The CDR3 DNA follows: TGCAGTGCTAGAGGACCCGGGACAGGGGGATCCTCACCCCTCCACTTT.

This clonotype was detected many times. The chain couples TRBV20-1 to TRBJ2-7; 7 nucleotides align to TRBD2. The CDR3 is made up of 13 amino acids. Germline V CDR1 and CDR2: DFQATT, SNEGSKA (reference sequence). CDR3 residues: CSVREGNSYEQYF. The CDR3 DNA is TGCAGCGTTAGGGAGGGAAACTCCTACGAGCAGTACTTC.

In its sample, this clonotype was seen a few times. The genes are TRBV28 and TRBJ2-1; D tentatively reads TRBD1 or TRBD2 (6 bases each). V lost 3 bases, J lost 2 bases, and 8 bases lay in between. This CDR3 contains 14 residues. The germline CDR1 and CDR2 sequences are MDHEN and SYDVKM. The CDR3 DNA follows: TGTGCCAGCAGTTTTGGGGGGCCCTACAATGAGCAGTTCTTC. Translated, it gives CASSFGGPYNEQFF.

This clonotype was observed a few times. The chain joins TRBV6-5 to TRBJ1-1; perhaps TRBD1 as D (5 bases). The CDR3 is 16 amino acids. Trimming took 2 bases from V and 0 from J, leaving 13 bases between them. Germline V CDR1 and CDR2: MNHEY, SVGAGI. CDR3 region: CASSYATVTVNTEAFF. CDR3 DNA sequence: TGTGCCAGCAGTTACGCGACTGTGACAGTGAACACTGAAGCTTTCTTT.

This clonotype was counted many times. The rearrangement links TRBV29-1 to TRBJ2-1; D possibly matches TRBD1 or TRBD2 (5 bases each). The CDR3 totals 14 residues. CDR1 is SQVTM and CDR2 is ANQGSEA in the germline V gene. Trimming stripped 2 bases from V and 2 bases from J, with 10 bases between. Here the CDR3 DNA reads TGCAGCGTTGAATGGTGGGGGACCTACAATGAGCAGTTCTTC. Translation: CSVEWWGTYNEQFF.

This clonotype was seen ten or more times. The genes are TRBV5-1 and TRBJ2-7; 8 bases fit TRBD1. Germline lookup yields CDR1 SGHRS and CDR2 YFSETQ. The length of the CDR3 is 13 residues. Losses at the gene ends were 4 bases for V and 5 bases for J; bases not matched to a gene: 5. CDR3 sequence reads: CASSLGQGNEQYF. Here the CDR3 DNA reads TGCGCCAGCAGCCTCGGACAGGGTAACGAGCAGTACTTC.

The chain links TRBV20-1 to TRBJ1-3; a weak D match, TRBD1 (5 bases). Germline V gene data show CDR1 as DFQATT and CDR2 as SNEGSKA (reference sequence). V dropped 1 base and J dropped 8 bases, with 12 bases sitting between them. CDR3 size: 13 residues. CDR3 protein: CSARVSGADTIYF. CDR3 DNA sequence: TGCAGTGCTAGAGTTTCCGGGGCGGACACCATATATTTT.